The TCR beta chain described here comes from a study of control samples from healthy donors and cancer patients (dated by TCRdb to 2020 to 2022). Inclusive of the bounding cysteine and phenylalanine, the CDR3 is 14 residues long. Of the read, only the CDR3 DNA is kept; its 42 bases are in frame from base 1. A distance of 13 bases separates the germline ends of V and J, which lose 2 bases and 5 bases respectively. The germline V gene encodes CDR1 SGDLS and CDR2 YYNGEE. Details on this clone: Its binding antigen is unknown. Per-base quality was not reported, and no clone a single base away is much larger than it.

The library was generated by the immunoSEQ multiplex PCR assay. This is the immuneACCESS table as TCRdb keeps it, with only in-frame sequences that have V and J called. A part of the clones is gone; compared with another copy, unresolved V genes explain less than half, and the rest is unexplained. A total of tens of thousands of clones appear in this sample, roughly nine tenths of them only once. The ten largest clones capture about 6% of the sample. This receptor chain uses TRBV9 and TRBJ1-1, with the D gene not clear enough to name. This clonotype originated in a man in his fifties or sixties with colorectal cancer. Sequencing was done on a sample of PBMCs. The DNA is as follows: TGTGCCAGCAGCGTCCGGGCCGTTGGAACTGAAGCTTTCTTT. The resulting protein is CASSVRAVGTEAFF.